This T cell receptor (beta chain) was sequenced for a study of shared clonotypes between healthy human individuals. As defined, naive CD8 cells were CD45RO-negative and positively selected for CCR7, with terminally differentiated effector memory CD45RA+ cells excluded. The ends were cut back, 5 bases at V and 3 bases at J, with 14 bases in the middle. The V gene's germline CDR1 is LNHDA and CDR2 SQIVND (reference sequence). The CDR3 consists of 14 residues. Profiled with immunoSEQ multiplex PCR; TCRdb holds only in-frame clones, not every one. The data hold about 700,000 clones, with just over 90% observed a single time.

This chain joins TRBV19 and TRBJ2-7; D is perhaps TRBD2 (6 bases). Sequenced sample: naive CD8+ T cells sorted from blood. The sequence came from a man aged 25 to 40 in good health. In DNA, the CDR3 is TGTGCCAGTAGTCCCAGCGGGCTCTACTACGAGCAGTACTTC. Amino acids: CASSPSGLYYEQYF. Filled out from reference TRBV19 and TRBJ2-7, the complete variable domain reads DGGITQSPKYLFRKEGQNVTLSCEQNLNHDAMYWYRQDPGQGLRLIYYSQIVNDFQKGDIAEGYSVSREKKESFPLTVTSAQKNPTAFYLCASSPSGLYYEQYFGPGTRLTVT.